Below, 20 T cell receptor beta chains from the same sample are listed, as sequenced in a study of PD-L1 blockade in urothelial cancer (dated by TCRdb to 2017 to 2019). The library was obtained by the immunoSEQ multiplex PCR assay. TCRdb stores this immuneACCESS table with in-frame sequences only. Part of the clones is absent; in the studies checked, under half of the shortfall reflects unresolved V genes, and no reason is known for the rest. The sample data list 120,000 or so clones, and roughly 86% of these were observed just once. Of the sample, roughly 2.3% is held by the ten largest clones. Interpreted using the paper, the time point label stands for: peripheral blood 6 weeks after treatment start. The specimen was PBMCs, collected around atezolizumab (anti-PD-L1) treatment. The receptors originated from a man aged 45-60 years with urothelial cancer.

The V call is TRBV5-1, the J call TRBJ1-4; 8 nucleotides align to TRBD1. This CDR3 spans 14 amino acids. CDR1 is SGHRS, CDR2 YFSETQ, per germline. V shed 4 bases, J shed 5 bases, and the junction held 4 bases outside the gene matches. The CDR3 DNA reads as TGCGCCAGCAGCCCGACAGGGGCAAATGAAAAACTGTTTTTT. Its protein product is CASSPTGANEKLFF.

This chain links TRBV30 with TRBJ2-6, with D unresolved. The V end was cut by 2 bases, the J end by 0 bases, with 14 bases between. Germline V lookup: CDR1 GTSNPN, CDR2 SVGIG (reference sequence). CDR3 length equals 17 residues. In nucleotides, the CDR3 is TGTGCCTGGAGTCCAGGAAAGACAAACTCTGGGGCCAACGTCCTGACTTTC. Its protein product is CAWSPGKTNSGANVLTF.

V and J are TRBV19 and TRBJ1-1; possibly TRBD1 for D (5 bases). The germline V and J ends were trimmed by 4 bases and 1 base, with 7 bases remaining between them. The CDR3 has 13 residues. CDR1 and CDR2 from the germline V gene are LNHDA and SQIVND (reference sequence). CDR3 coding DNA: TGTGCCAGTAGTACACAGGCGAACACTGAAGCTTTCTTT. Its translation: CASSTQANTEAFF.

The chain employs TRBV19 and TRBJ1-2, with D perhaps matching TRBD1 (6 bases). Germline V gene lookup returns CDR1 LNHDA and CDR2 SQIVND (reference sequence). The CDR3 is 15 residues long. Trimming removed 4 bases from V and 4 bases from J, with 16 bases in between. The CDR3 loop is CASSTARDRSYGYTF. The CDR3 DNA is TGTGCCAGTAGTACTGCGCGTGACAGGAGCTATGGCTACACCTTC.

The CDR3 DNA sequence: TGTGCCATCAGTGTATTAGCGGGGACCTCGTACCAAGAGACCCAGTACTTC. Its translation: CAISVLAGTSYQETQYF. The chain employs TRBV10-3 and TRBJ2-5, with 8 bases identical to TRBD2. CDR3 size: 17 residues. J gave up 0 bases and V 4 bases, and 10 bases lay outside the gene matches. Germline V gene sequence: CDR1 ENHRY, CDR2 SYGVKD.

The rearrangement joins TRBV5-5 to TRBJ2-1; maybe TRBD2 (5 bases). This CDR3 spans 16 amino acids. The germline V gene encodes CDR1 SGHKS and CDR2 YYEKEE (reference sequence). Deletions cut 5 bases from V and 0 bases from J, with 15 bases between. The CDR3 here is CASRPGLGSSYNEQFF. In nucleotides, the CDR3 is TGTGCCAGCAGACCCGGACTGGGGAGCTCCTACAATGAGCAGTTCTTC.

V is TRBV28 and J is TRBJ2-5; D call uncertain. Germline V gene lookup returns CDR1 MDHEN and CDR2 SYDVKM. Trimming removed 5 bases at V and 7 bases at J, with 17 bases between. There are 14 residues in the CDR3. The CDR3 sequence: CASSSSPPDWTQYF. In nucleotides, the CDR3 is TGTGCCAGCAGTAGTTCCCCCCCCGACTGGACCCAGTACTTC.

The chain combines TRBV19 with TRBJ2-2; tentative D call: TRBD1 (6 bases). This CDR3 comprises 15 residues. Per the germline V gene, CDR1 is LNHDA and CDR2 is SQIVND (reference sequence). The ends were cut back, 6 bases at V and 5 bases at J, with 16 bases in the middle. CDR3 in amino acids: CASRGQLLGTGELFF. The CDR3 DNA reads as TGTGCCAGTAGAGGACAGTTATTGGGGACCGGGGAGCTGTTTTTT.

The V call is TRBV6-5, the J call TRBJ2-3; 10 bases align to TRBD1. The CDR3 sequence is 16 residues long. CDR1 is MNHEY, CDR2 SVGAGI, per germline. V was pared by 4 bases and J by 3 bases, with 7 bases of the junction left unmatched. CDR3 residues: CASSLGQGLLTDTQYF. CDR3 DNA: TGTGCCAGCAGTTTGGGACAGGGGTTGTTGACAGATACGCAGTATTTT.

This sequence joins TRBV28 and TRBJ1-2; possibly TRBD1 for D (6 bases). There are 13 residues in the CDR3. The germline V gene has CDR1 MDHEN and CDR2 SYDVKM. The V and J ends lost 4 bases and 6 bases respectively, with 12 bases between them. Written as DNA, the CDR3 is TGTGCCAGCAGTTCCTACAGGGCCCATGGCTACACCTTC. Protein product: CASSSYRAHGYTF.

The CDR3 DNA reads as TGCAGCGTTGTTCCGGGACACAAGCCCTACGAGCAGTACTTC. This encodes CSVVPGHKPYEQYF. J is TRBJ2-7 and V is TRBV29-1, with D maybe TRBD1 (6 bases). CDR1 and CDR2 from the germline V gene are SQVTM and ANQGSEA. The germline V and J ends were trimmed by 4 bases and 2 bases, with 15 bases remaining between them. The CDR3 covers 14 residues.

This chain connects TRBV4-2 to TRBJ2-2; 7 bases are shared with TRBD1. V lost 6 bases to trimming and J lost 6 bases; unmatched junction nucleotides: 4. The germline gives CDR1 LGHNA, CDR2 YNFKEQ. The CDR3 loop spans 13 amino acids. CDR3 bases: TGTGCCAGCAGTCGTCAGGGGGCCGGGGAGCTGTTTTTT. This translates into CASSRQGAGELFF.

In DNA form, the CDR3 reads TGCGCCAGCAGCCAAGGACAGGGGGCGCTTGAAAAACTGTTTTTT. This sequence encodes CASSQGQGALEKLFF. V is TRBV4-1 and J is TRBJ1-4, with 10 bases identical to TRBD1. The CDR3 covers 15 residues. With 1 base clipped from V and 7 bases from J, the junction kept 3 bases outside the gene matches. CDR1 and CDR2 (germline): MGHRA, YSYEKL.

V and J are TRBV11-1 and TRBJ2-1; TRBD2 agrees at 7 bases. Looked up from germline, CDR1 is SGHAT and CDR2 is FQDESV (reference sequence). This CDR3 is built from 15 residues. The junction had 4 bases not matched to a gene; V was cut back by 5 bases and J by 0 bases. The CDR3 DNA follows: TGTGCCAGCAGCCCCGAGCGGGGCTCCTACAATGAGCAGTTCTTC. It is translated as CASSPERGSYNEQFF.

V and J are TRBV9 and TRBJ2-7, with D perhaps TRBD2 (6 bases). The CDR3 consists of 15 residues. Trimming pared 0 bases from V and 1 base from J, leaving 11 bases between. Germline V gene lookup returns CDR1 SGDLS and CDR2 YYNGEE. The CDR3: CASSVAGSRSYEQYF. CDR3 nucleotide sequence: TGTGCCAGCAGCGTAGCCGGGAGTAGGTCCTACGAGCAGTACTTC.

The V gene is TRBV16, the J gene TRBJ2-1; 7 nucleotides line up with TRBD2. Trimming took 6 bases from V and 4 from J; bases not matched to a gene: 9. The length of the CDR3 is 15 residues. Germline CDR1 reads KGHSY; CDR2 reads FQNENV. As DNA, the CDR3 is TGTGCCAGCAGTCGGGGGGTAAAAGTTTACAATGAGCAGTTCTTC. It translates to CASSRGVKVYNEQFF. The complete variable domain, with remaining parts taken from reference TRBV16 and TRBJ2-1, reads GEEVAQTPKHLVRGEGQKAKLYCAPIKGHSYVFWYQQVLKNEFKFLISFQNENVFDETGMPKERFSAKCLPNSPCSLEIQATKLEDSAVYFCASSRGVKVYNEQFFGPGTRLTVL.

V is TRBV6-6 and J is TRBJ1-2, with D tentatively TRBD1 (5 bases). V shed 6 bases and J shed 0 bases, with 17 bases lying between them. The germline CDR1 and CDR2 sequences are MNHNY and SVGAGI (reference sequence). The CDR3 covers 16 residues. CDR3 protein: CASRAAGTGSNYGYTF. CDR3 bases: TGTGCCAGCAGGGCAGCCGGGACTGGGTCTAACTATGGCTACACCTTC.

The gene calls are TRBV28 and TRBJ2-7; D not resolved. The CDR3 runs to 15 residues. V was trimmed by 2 bases and J by 0 bases, leaving 11 bases between them. Germline CDR1 is MDHEN and CDR2 is SYDVKM. As DNA, the CDR3 is TGTGCCAGCAGTTTAGCGGCCGTCAGCTCCTACGAGCAGTACTTC. Translated, it gives CASSLAAVSSYEQYF.

This chain links TRBV23-1 with TRBJ2-5, with 7 bases identical to TRBD2. TRBV23-1 is placed among ORFs of uncertain function. The CDR3 loop spans 18 amino acids. J lost 5 bases, V lost 2 bases, and 17 bases had no gene match. In DNA form, the CDR3 reads TGCGCCAGCAGTCAACCCCCTGAGGAGGGAGGGATGTCCGAGACCCAGTACTTC. Its protein product is CASSQPPEEGGMSETQYF.

A note on this clone: This sample includes further DNA sequences coding for the same CDR3. The genes are TRBV7-9 and TRBJ2-3; D may be TRBD2 (5 bases). The ends were cut back, 0 bases at V and 1 base at J, with 5 bases in the middle. This CDR3 has 14 amino acids. In germline, CDR1 is SEHNR, CDR2 FQNEAQ (reference sequence). CDR3 sequence: CASSLAGGTDTQYF. In nucleotides, the CDR3 is TGTGCCAGCAGCTTAGCGGGAGGCACAGATACGCAGTATTTT. Combining the CDR3 with reference TRBV7-9 and TRBJ2-3 gives the whole variable domain DTGVSQNPRHKITKRGQNVTFRCDPISEHNRLYWYRQTLGQGPEFLTYFQNEAQLEKSRLLSDRFSAERPKGSFSTLEIQRTEQGDSAMYLCASSLAGGTDTQYFGPGTRLTVL.